This TCR beta chain appears in the sequencing data of a study of beta chain features in type 1 diabetes. Study in general: Patient and healthy donor groups were alike in age, gender and cell yields.

Regarding the study as a whole: Shorter TCRB CDR3s, moderately but significantly so, marked every one of the four CD4+ subsets in Type 1 diabetes patients. Cells with high TCR expression could be over-represented when cDNA is sequenced. Resolution of whether HLA type affects TCRB rearrangement was not achieved here. Fewer insertions but more deletions were seen at VDJ junctions in type 1 diabetes patients.

The V gene's germline CDR1 is SQVTM and CDR2 ANQGSEA. V lost 7 bases and J 1 base, leaving 13 bases between the germline ends. The length of the CDR3 is 13 residues. As every portion of the isolated RNA was reverse transcribed, the sequencing read expressed TCRB transcripts. Assay: immunoSEQ multiplex PCR; the TCRdb copy retains only in-frame clones and omits some. This table has about 190,000 clones, over 6% appearing once. As to this clone: The antigen is not known.

This clonotype originated in a man between 18 and 29 years old with type 1 diabetes. The genes are TRBV29-1 and TRBJ1-1; D uncertain. The sequencing sample was made of central memory CD4+ T cells from blood. The CDR3 nucleotides are TGCAGCGGGAGAGGGAATAAGAACACTGAAGCTTTCTTT. Protein product: CSGRGNKNTEAFF.